This T cell receptor beta chain appears in the sequencing data of a study of blood T cell repertoires in COVID-19. Turning to the study itself: Samples representing acute and convalescent COVID-19 were sourced from the United States, Italy and Spain. From T cells, B-cell-depleted T cells, or PBMCs came the material, which was cDNA or gDNA.

Original handling: How many nucleated cells were present was estimated from reference gene primer amplification. Using immunoSEQ multiplex PCR, the repertoire was profiled, and TCRdb retains in-frame clones only, with some absent. V and J calls and clone size are copied from that table; D and trimming were computed from the DNA. The data show 20,000 or so clones, about four fifths seen once. Unmatched junction bases numbered 8, after V lost 1 base and J lost 7 bases. CDR1 and CDR2 (germline): LGHNA, YNFKEQ. The CDR3 runs to 16 residues. The receptor's source is a man aged 40-55 years with acute or convalescent COVID-19. The sequenced sample consisted of peripheral blood. V and J are TRBV4-2 and TRBJ2-3; 10 bases fit TRBD2. CDR3 protein: CASSQGSGGVRNTQYF. The CDR3 DNA follows: TGTGCCAGCAGCCAAGGAAGCGGGGGGGTTCGGAATACGCAGTATTTT.